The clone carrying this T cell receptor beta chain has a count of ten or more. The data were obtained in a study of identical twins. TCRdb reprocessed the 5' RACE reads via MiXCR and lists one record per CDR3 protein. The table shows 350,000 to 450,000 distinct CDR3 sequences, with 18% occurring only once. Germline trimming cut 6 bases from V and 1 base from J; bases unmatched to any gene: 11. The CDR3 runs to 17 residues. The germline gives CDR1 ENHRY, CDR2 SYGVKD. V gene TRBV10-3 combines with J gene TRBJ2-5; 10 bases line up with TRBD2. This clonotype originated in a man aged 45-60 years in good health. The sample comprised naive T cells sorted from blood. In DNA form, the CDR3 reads TGTGCCATCAGGCCCCAGGGTAGCGGGGGGCCCCAAGAGACCCAGTACTTC. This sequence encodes CAIRPQGSGGPQETQYF.